This T cell receptor beta chain was recovered during a study of cytomegalovirus exposure and HLA in healthy donors. This CDR3 comprises 15 residues. V lost 6 bases and J lost 4; bases outside the gene matches: 6. Germline-derived CDR1 and CDR2 are MNHNY and SVGAGI (reference sequence). PCR primers comprised 60 Vbeta and 13 Jbeta primers. Using immunoSEQ multiplex PCR, the repertoire was profiled, and TCRdb retains in-frame clones only, with some absent. The sample carries under 200,000 clones, approximately 80% recorded once. The rearrangement uses TRBV6-6 and TRBJ2-1; 10 nucleotides align to TRBD2. The sequence was obtained from a man between 25 and 39 years old in good health and CMV-seropositive. The sequencing sample was made of PBMCs. The CDR3 loop is CASRYGTSEYNEQFF. The CDR3 DNA reads TGTGCCAGCAGATACGGGACTAGCGAATACAATGAGCAGTTCTTC.